This T cell receptor (beta chain) was found in a study of neurological immune-mediated disorders. With 10-nucleotide random UMIs, 5'RACE was used to make the cDNA. Every sequencing run produced over 160 million TCR-beta sequences, and the sequences from any one run covered 15-18 subjects. TCRdb used MiXCR to reprocess the 5' RACE reads, holding one entry per CDR3 protein. The sample gives tens of thousands of distinct CDR3 sequences, less than 15% of which show up once; 7.8% is in the top ten. The CDR3 has 13 residues. CDR1 and CDR2 (germline): SGHVS, FQNEAQ. Trimming shortened V by 4 bases and J by 10 bases, and 14 bases separated the two germline ends. This clonotype was counted many times.

The V and J genes are TRBV7-8 and TRBJ1-5; D unresolved. This TCR derives from a man aged 55-75 years in good health. The sequenced material came from PBMCs. The CDR3 here is CASSYKGTVPQHF. The DNA of the CDR3 is TGTGCCAGCAGCTATAAAGGCACAGTTCCCCAGCATTTT. The full variable domain, rest sourced from reference TRBV7-8 and TRBJ1-5, is GAGVSQSPRYKVAKRGQDVALRCDPISGHVSLFWYQQALGQGPEFLTYFQNEAQLDKSGLPSDRFFAERPEGSVSTLKIQRTQQEDSAVYLCASSYKGTVPQHFGDGTRLSIL.